This T cell receptor (beta chain) was found in a study of T cells in Graves' hyperthyroidism and ophthalmopathy. Overall study results and limits: Most expanded thyroid clonotypes above 0.001 also appeared in blood.

Thyroid ultrasound and orbital computed tomography, with clinical symptoms and serum thyroxine and TRAb, informed diagnoses. This clonotype came up many times. Its antigen remains unknown. Amplification of TCR beta CDR3 regions was performed using RNA transcripts as template. Initially, a first-round RT-PCR of the TCR CDR3 employed the HTBI primer set. Using its own MiXCR run on the multiplex PCR reads, TCRdb lists one record per CDR3 protein. The sample yields 350,000 or so distinct CDR3 sequences, about a sixth seen once. The sequence was collected from a woman aged 40 to 49 with Graves' ophthalmopathy. The sample consisted of blood.

CDR3 DNA: TGTGCCAGCAGTTGGACAGGGAGCAATCAGCCCCAGCATTTT. This translates into CASSWTGSNQPQHF. This sequence joins TRBV6-2 or TRBV6-3 and TRBJ1-5; 8 bases align to TRBD1. The ends lost 4 bases at V and 1 base at J; junction bases unmatched: 0. Germline lookup yields CDR1 MNHEY and CDR2 SVGEGT. The CDR3 runs 14 residues.